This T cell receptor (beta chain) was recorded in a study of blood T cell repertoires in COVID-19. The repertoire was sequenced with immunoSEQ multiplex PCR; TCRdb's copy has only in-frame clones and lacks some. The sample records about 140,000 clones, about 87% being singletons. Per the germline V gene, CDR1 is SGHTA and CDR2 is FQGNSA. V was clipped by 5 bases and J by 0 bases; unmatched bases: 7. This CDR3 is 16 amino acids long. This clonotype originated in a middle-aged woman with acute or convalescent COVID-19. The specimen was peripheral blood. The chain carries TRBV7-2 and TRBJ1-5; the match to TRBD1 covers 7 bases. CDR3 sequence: CASSVQGTSSNQPQHF. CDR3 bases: TGTGCCAGCAGCGTACAGGGGACCTCTAGCAATCAGCCCCAGCATTTT.